One sample yielded the 16 T cell receptor beta chains listed below, sequenced in a study of read filtering for tumor transcriptome and immune sequencing. The library was built from roughly 400 ng RNA with molecular barcoded adaptors for alpha/delta and beta/gamma chains. Via MiXCR, TCRdb re-called the reads, giving one row per CDR3 protein. This sample yields about 30,000 distinct CDR3 sequences, of which approximately 17% are seen a single time; 16% belongs to the top ten. Source material: a population of CD138-negative cells sorted from bone marrow. Receptor source: a donor aged 40 or over with multiple myeloma.

This clonotype was seen at least ten times. This rearrangement joins TRBV3-1 to TRBJ2-7, with 7 nucleotides matching TRBD1. Germline CDR1 LGHDT, CDR2 YNNKEL (reference sequence). V shed 4 bases and J 5 bases; nucleotides not matched to a gene: 2. The CDR3 totals 12 residues. The CDR3 spells CASSRQGHEQYF. CDR3 in DNA: TGTGCCAGCAGCCGACAGGGACACGAGCAGTACTTC.

This clonotype showed up many times. The rearrangement uses TRBV6-4 and TRBJ2-3; a possible D gene is TRBD2 (6 bases). The length of the CDR3 is 15 residues. Germline V gives CDR1 MRHNA, CDR2 SNTAGT. Deletions cut 6 bases from V and 3 bases from J, with 16 bases between. CDR3 bases: TGTGCCAGCAGCCTTCGAGGCGGGGAAACAGATACGCAGTATTTT. It is translated as CASSLRGGETDTQYF.

The genes are TRBV7-2 and TRBJ2-1; 9 nucleotides align to TRBD2. Germline CDR1 and CDR2: SGHTA and FQGNSA. V dropped 4 bases and J dropped 4; count of bases not matched to a gene: 11. The CDR3 sequence is 17 residues long. CDR3 protein: CASSSPGSGRYYNEQFF. CDR3 bases: TGTGCCAGCAGCTCCCCGGGGAGCGGGAGGTATTACAATGAGCAGTTCTTC. The full variable domain, its missing parts supplied by reference TRBV7-2 and TRBJ2-1, is GAGVSQSPSNKVTEKGKDVELRCDPISGHTALYWYRQSLGQGLEFLIYFQGNSAPDKSGLPSDRFSAERTGGSVSTLTIQRTQQEDSAVYLCASSSPGSGRYYNEQFFGPGTRLTVL.

Details on this clonotype: Since a far larger clone is one base different, this is likely a read error. The chain links TRBV12-3 or TRBV12-4 to TRBJ1-1; D remains unclear. Trimming cost V 6 bases and J 1 base, with 9 bases left between them. The CDR3 is 13 residues long. DNA for the CDR3: TGTGCCAGCAGCCTCACAGAGAACACTGAAGCTTTCTTT. Encoded protein: CASSLTENTEAFF.

The rearrangement links TRBV12-2 to TRBJ1-5. TRBV12-2 is a recognized pseudogene. The CDR3 runs 17 residues. Here the CDR3 reads CASRLARPGPGNQPHHF. CDR3 coding DNA: TGTGCAAGTCGCTTAGCGAGGCCTGGGCCCGGCAATCAGCCCCATCATTTT.

This clonotype has just a few counts. This may stem from a read error, because a much larger clone lies one nucleotide away. The chain recombines TRBV24-1 with TRBJ2-2; possibly TRBD2 for D (5 bases). This CDR3 contains 12 residues. Germline lookup yields CDR1 KGHDR and CDR2 SFDVKD. CDR3 sequence reads: CATRTRTGEPFF. DNA of the CDR3: TGTGCCACCAGGACGAGGACCGGGGAGCCGTTTTTT.

At least ten counts were recorded for this clonotype. The chain joins TRBV18 to TRBJ2-5, with TRBD1 as a possible D gene (6 bases). This CDR3 contains 14 residues. Germline V gives CDR1 KGHSH, CDR2 LQKENI. V lost 2 bases, J lost 11 bases, and 18 bases lay in between. CDR3 nucleotides: TGTGCCAGCTCACCAAGCGCCAGGGGCTTGGATCAGTACTTC. Protein product: CASSPSARGLDQYF.

V usage is TRBV29-1 and J usage is TRBJ2-5, with TRBD1 matching 9 bases. J was trimmed by 4 bases and V by 1 base; bases with no gene match: 7. The CDR3 sequence is 15 residues long. Germline-derived CDR1 and CDR2 are SQVTM and ANQGSEA. The DNA of the CDR3 is TGCAGCGTTGAAGGGGTGACAGGGGGGCCAGAGACCCAGTACTTC. Its translation is CSVEGVTGGPETQYF.

Details on this clonotype: The CDR3 carries no conserved terminal phenylalanine or tryptophan, so it likely arises from a read error. This chain links TRBV7-9 with TRBJ2-7; TRBD2 matches at 13 bases. The junction had 10 bases not matched to a gene; V was cut back by 5 bases and J by 3 bases. CDR1 and CDR2 (germline): SEHNR, FQNEAQ (reference sequence). The CDR3 is 17 amino acids. The CDR3 DNA is TGTGCCAGCAGCGGAACGATGACTAGCGGGAGGATCTACGAGCAGTACCTC. It encodes CASSGTMTSGRIYEQYL.

This clonotype came up many times. The chain links TRBV29-1 to TRBJ2-3; D might be TRBD2 (5 bases). The V gene lost 1 base and the J gene lost 1 base, with 6 bases spanning the gap. From germline, CDR1 is SQVTM and CDR2 ANQGSEA. The CDR3 covers 13 residues. Here the CDR3 DNA reads TGCAGCGTTGAAGGGACTGGCACAGATACGCAGTATTTT. Its translation is CSVEGTGTDTQYF.

This clonotype was observed at least ten times. The genes are TRBV2 and TRBJ2-3; D gene ambiguous. Germline CDR1 SNHLY, CDR2 FYNNEI. V was cut by 4 bases and J by 7 bases, with 6 bases left in between. The CDR3 runs to 11 residues. This chain's CDR3 is CASSAANTQYF. The CDR3 DNA is TGTGCCAGCAGTGCCGCGAATACGCAGTATTTT. Together with reference TRBV2 and TRBJ2-3, the CDR3 gives the full variable domain: EPEVTQTPSHQVTQMGQEVILRCVPISNHLYFYWYRQILGQKVEFLVSFYNNEISEKSEIFDDQFSVERPDGSNFTLKIRSTKLEDSAMYFCASSAANTQYFGPGTRLTVL.

As for this clonotype: A much more abundant neighbour one base away suggests this may be a read error. The chain combines TRBV12-3 or TRBV12-4 with TRBJ2-1; D not resolved. CDR3 size: 10 residues. With 1 base removed from V and 16 bases from J, the gap between germline ends came to 8 bases. The CDR3 spells CASSLDGHFF. The DNA of the CDR3 is TGTGCCAGCAGTTTAGATGGGCACTTCTTC.

This clonotype is medium-sized. This chain uses TRBV28 with TRBJ1-1; the D gene is possibly TRBD1 (5 bases). The J call may not be correct, given that the DNA end is closer to TRBJ1-6. CDR3 size: 17 residues. Germline CDR1 reads MDHEN; CDR2 reads SYDVKM. CDR3 residues: CASSLRDPGVPFPPLHF. The CDR3, as DNA: TGTGCCAGCAGCCTCCGGGACCCAGGTGTTCCGTTCCCACCCCTCCACTTT.

Only one count was recorded for this clonotype. This chain connects TRBV20-1 to TRBJ2-7; 12 positions agree with TRBD2. Germline V gene lookup returns CDR1 DFQATT and CDR2 SNEGSKA (reference sequence). The CDR3 runs to 15 residues. The V segment lost 4 bases and the J segment 8 bases; nucleotides outside the gene matches: 12. CDR3 residues: CSAKTGLAGWNKQYF. DNA of the CDR3: TGCAGTGCTAAGACAGGACTAGCGGGATGGAACAAGCAGTACTTC.

This clonotype is medium-sized within its sample. Written as DNA, the CDR3 is TGCAGTGCTAGCCCTCGCGTCCAGAATGAGCAGTTCTTC. This codes for CSASPRVQNEQFF. The chain uses TRBV20-1 and TRBJ2-1; D is undetermined. The length of the CDR3 is 13 residues. V gave up 3 bases and J gave up 7 bases, with 13 bases separating them. CDR1 and CDR2 from the germline V gene are DFQATT and SNEGSKA (reference sequence).

This clonotype was counted many times. This chain links TRBV7-9 with TRBJ2-5, with TRBD2 matching 11 bases. The ends lost 5 bases at V and 2 bases at J; junction bases unmatched: 10. Germline V lookup: CDR1 SEHNR, CDR2 FQNEAQ (reference sequence). The CDR3 has 17 amino acids. The CDR3 region is CASSPKGASGGQETQYF. The CDR3 DNA reads TGTGCCAGCAGCCCCAAGGGGGCTAGCGGGGGGCAAGAGACCCAGTACTTC.